This is a list of T cell receptor beta chains from one sample in a study of blood T cells in healthy people across ages. Via MiXCR, TCRdb re-called the 5' RACE reads, giving one row per CDR3 protein. Among roughly 680,000 distinct CDR3 sequences, about 51% were seen once, and the ten largest hold approximately 12%. The specimen sequenced was blood. The receptors stem from an elderly woman in good health. Each CDR3 is given with its conserved first and last residue. Fields, in order: V gene, clone size, D gene, J gene, CDR3 protein, CDR3 DNA. D genes are given only for firm matches. Expanded clones are given a class, and other clones once, few, many or no size at all.

V gene: TRBV29-1
clone size: many
D gene: TRBD1
J gene: TRBJ1-4
CDR3 protein: CSVQGAPNEKLFF
CDR3 DNA: TGCAGCGTTCAGGGGGCGCCCAATGAAAAACTGTTTTTT

V gene: TRBV20-1
clone size: few
D gene: NA
J gene: TRBJ1-1
CDR3 protein: CSAAVVANTEAFF
CDR3 DNA: TGCAGTGCCGCCGTGGTAGCGAACACTGAAGCTTTCTTT

V gene: TRBV9
clone size: NA
D gene: NA
J gene: TRBJ2-7
CDR3 protein: CASSVGLATEYEQYF
CDR3 DNA: TGTGCCAGCAGCGTAGGTCTAGCGACAGAGTACGAGCAGTACTTC

V gene: TRBV28
clone size: few
D gene: TRBD1
J gene: TRBJ2-7
CDR3 protein: CASSGGTGGTLIYEQYF
CDR3 DNA: TGTGCCAGCAGTGGTGGGACAGGGGGTACCCTTATCTACGAGCAGTACTTC

V gene: TRBV5-1
clone size: NA
D gene: NA
J gene: TRBJ1-1
CDR3 protein: CASSPPGGGRGAFF
CDR3 DNA: TGCGCCAGCAGCCCACCGGGGGGGGGCCGTGGAGCTTTCTTT

V gene: TRBV10-3
clone size: once
D gene: TRBD2
J gene: TRBJ2-1
CDR3 protein: CAIGRGGIANKEQFF
CDR3 DNA: TGTGCCATCGGCCGGGGGGGGATTGCCAACAAGGAGCAGTTCTTC

V gene: TRBV5-1
clone size: many
D gene: TRBD2
J gene: TRBJ2-5
CDR3 protein: CASSLAGGPETQYF
CDR3 DNA: TGCGCCAGCAGCTTAGCGGGGGGGCCCGAGACCCAGTACTTC

V gene: TRBV5-1
clone size: NA
D gene: NA
J gene: TRBJ2-5
CDR3 protein: CASSLQGHVEAQYF
CDR3 DNA: TGCGCCAGCAGCTTGCAAGGGCACGTCGAGGCCCAGTACTTC

V gene: TRBV28
clone size: NA
D gene: TRBD1
J gene: TRBJ2-7
CDR3 protein: CASTSTGGFRFYEQYF
CDR3 DNA: TGTGCCAGCACCTCCACAGGGGGGTTTAGATTCTACGAGCAGTACTTC

V gene: TRBV2
clone size: NA
D gene: NA
J gene: TRBJ2-2
CDR3 protein: CASSGRRATGELFF
CDR3 DNA: TGTGCCAGCAGTGGCAGGAGGGCCACCGGGGAGCTGTTTTTT

V gene: TRBV29-1
clone size: few
D gene: NA
J gene: TRBJ2-7
CDR3 protein: CSVERSRSYNEQYF
CDR3 DNA: TGCAGCGTTGAGAGGTCCCGCTCCTACAATGAGCAGTACTTC

V gene: TRBV7-6
clone size: few
D gene: NA
J gene: TRBJ2-7
CDR3 protein: CASSLRTDNEQYF
CDR3 DNA: TGTGCCAGCAGCTTAAGGACCGACAATGAGCAGTACTTC

V gene: TRBV5-6
clone size: NA
D gene: NA
J gene: TRBJ2-1
CDR3 protein: CASSSQRYVQGFF
CDR3 DNA: TGTGCCAGCAGCTCGCAGAGATATGTACAGGGGTTCTTC

V gene: TRBV12-3/TRBV12-4
clone size: NA
D gene: NA
J gene: TRBJ2-3
CDR3 protein: CASLKGPGLKGTDTQYF
CDR3 DNA: TGTGCCAGCCTTAAGGGCCCAGGGTTGAAGGGGACAGATACGCAGTATTTT

V gene: TRBV7-9
clone size: few
D gene: TRBD2
J gene: TRBJ2-1
CDR3 protein: CASSFPRFGDYSYNEQFF
CDR3 DNA: TGTGCCAGCAGCTTCCCTCGGTTTGGGGACTACTCCTACAATGAGCAGTTCTTC

V gene: TRBV19
clone size: NA
D gene: NA
J gene: TRBJ1-1
CDR3 protein: CASMDTEAFF
CDR3 DNA: TGTGCCAGCATGGACACTGAAGCTTTCTTT

V gene: TRBV11-2
clone size: once
D gene: NA
J gene: TRBJ2-1
CDR3 protein: CASSVPGTLKQFF
CDR3 DNA: TGTGCCAGCAGCGTACCGGGAACCCTCAAGCAGTTCTTC

V gene: TRBV24-1
clone size: NA
D gene: NA
J gene: TRBJ2-2
CDR3 protein: CATRGLTGELFF
CDR3 DNA: TGTGCCACCAGGGGACTGACCGGGGAGCTGTTTTTT

V gene: TRBV7-9
clone size: many
D gene: NA
J gene: TRBJ2-7
CDR3 protein: CASSFGNEQYF
CDR3 DNA: TGTGCCAGCAGCTTTGGTAACGAGCAGTACTTC

V gene: TRBV5-1
clone size: many
D gene: NA
J gene: TRBJ2-1
CDR3 protein: CASSLGQSGYNEQFF
CDR3 DNA: TGCGCCAGCAGCTTGGGACAGTCTGGCTACAATGAGCAGTTCTTC

V gene: TRBV3-1
clone size: NA
D gene: NA
J gene: TRBJ2-7
CDR3 protein: CASSQAVGAAYEQYF
CDR3 DNA: TGTGCCAGCAGCCAGGCCGTGGGGGCCGCCTACGAGCAGTACTTC

V gene: TRBV7-2
clone size: NA
D gene: NA
J gene: TRBJ2-1
CDR3 protein: CASSQRTGSYNEQFF
CDR3 DNA: TGTGCCAGCAGTCAAAGGACGGGCTCCTACAATGAGCAGTTCTTC

V gene: TRBV12-3/TRBV12-4
clone size: many
D gene: TRBD2
J gene: TRBJ2-3
CDR3 protein: CASSGLAGATDTQYF
CDR3 DNA: TGTGCCAGCAGTGGACTAGCGGGAGCAACAGATACGCAGTATTTT

V gene: TRBV7-2
clone size: NA
D gene: NA
J gene: TRBJ1-5
CDR3 protein: CASSGNGPPGGPRHF
CDR3 DNA: TGTGCCAGCAGCGGAAATGGACCACCCGGGGGGCCCCGGCATTTT

V gene: TRBV20-1
clone size: many
D gene: NA
J gene: TRBJ1-6
CDR3 protein: CSATDRGRNSPLHF
CDR3 DNA: TGCAGTGCTACGGACCGAGGGAGGAATTCACCCCTCCACTTT

V gene: TRBV12-3/TRBV12-4
clone size: many
D gene: TRBD2
J gene: TRBJ2-1
CDR3 protein: CASSFTGGQFF
CDR3 DNA: TGTGCCAGCAGTTTCACGGGAGGGCAGTTCTTC

V gene: TRBV7-3
clone size: NA
D gene: NA
J gene: TRBJ2-5
CDR3 protein: CASSSNHGSTLQQYF
CDR3 DNA: TGTGCCAGCAGCTCCAATCACGGAAGCACCCTGCAGCAGTACTTC

V gene: TRBV5-6
clone size: NA
D gene: NA
J gene: TRBJ1-6
CDR3 protein: CASSPDLATLHF
CDR3 DNA: TGTGCCAGCAGCCCGGACCTTGCCACCCTCCACTTT

V gene: TRBV9
clone size: NA
D gene: TRBD1
J gene: TRBJ1-2
CDR3 protein: CASSKPGGGDLWYGYTF
CDR3 DNA: TGTGCCAGCAGCAAGCCGGGAGGGGGCGATTTATGGTATGGCTACACCTTC

V gene: TRBV28
clone size: NA
D gene: TRBD1
J gene: TRBJ1-4
CDR3 protein: CATTPGQREKLFF
CDR3 DNA: TGTGCCACCACCCCGGGACAGAGGGAAAAACTGTTTTTT

V gene: TRBV7-2
clone size: many
D gene: NA
J gene: TRBJ2-1
CDR3 protein: CASSNGGGYRDEQFF
CDR3 DNA: TGTGCCAGCAGCAACGGGGGAGGTTATCGCGATGAGCAGTTCTTC

V gene: TRBV20-1
clone size: NA
D gene: NA
J gene: TRBJ2-7
CDR3 protein: CSAISGRVTYEQYF
CDR3 DNA: TGCAGTGCTATCAGCGGCAGGGTTACCTACGAGCAGTACTTC